A single sample is the source of the 9 T cell receptor beta chains below, sequenced in a study of T cell responses to AZD1222 COVID-19 vaccine. Using immunoSEQ multiplex PCR, the repertoire was profiled, and TCRdb retains in-frame clones only, with some absent. Among some 30,000 clones, roughly nine tenths were seen once, and the ten largest hold over 1%. The sequenced sample was peripheral blood, obtained on day 0 of AZD1222 vaccination. These receptors originate from an adult in good health.

The rearrangement joins TRBV2 to TRBJ1-5, with 8 nucleotides matching TRBD1. V trimming: 6 bases; J trimming: 8 bases; junction bases outside the gene matches: 9. The germline gives CDR1 SNHLY, CDR2 FYNNEI. The CDR3 is 14 amino acids. Here the CDR3 DNA reads TGTGCCAGCAGAAGACAGGGGCCGTACGAGCCCCAGCATTTT. Its translation: CASRRQGPYEPQHF.

V is TRBV6-6 and J is TRBJ1-1; the D is unclear. This CDR3 comprises 12 residues. Trimming removed 1 base at V and 5 bases at J, with 5 bases between. The germline V gene has CDR1 MNHNY and CDR2 SVGAGI (reference sequence). CDR3 sequence (DNA): TGTGCCAGCAGTTACTTAGTGACTGAAGCTTTCTTT. This sequence encodes CASSYLVTEAFF.

The chain couples TRBV11-2 to TRBJ2-5; D is possibly TRBD2 (5 bases). The CDR3 is 14 residues long. Trimming shortened V by 4 bases and J by 5 bases, and 14 bases separated the two germline ends. The germline V gene encodes CDR1 SGHAT and CDR2 FQNNGV. The CDR3 bases are TGTGCCAGCAGCTCGGGATCCCCCCCTGAGACCCAGTACTTC. This gives the protein CASSSGSPPETQYF. Looking up the rest from reference TRBV11-2 and TRBJ2-5 gives the full variable domain: EAGVAQSPRYKIIEKRQSVAFWCNPISGHATLYWYQQILGQGPKLLIQFQNNGVVDDSQLPKDRFSAERLKGVDSTLKIQPAKLEDSAVYLCASSSGSPPETQYFGPGTRLLVL.

This rearrangement joins TRBV19 to TRBJ2-2, with 16 bases identical to TRBD2. The germline V gene has CDR1 LNHDA and CDR2 SQIVND (reference sequence). CDR3 size: 16 residues. V was clipped by 5 bases and J by 7 bases; unmatched bases: 4. CDR3 DNA sequence: TGTGCCAGTAGTCCGGGACTAGCGGGAGGGGTCGGGGAGCTGTTTTTT. Its translation: CASSPGLAGGVGELFF.

The rearrangement joins TRBV9 to TRBJ2-3; a possible D gene is TRBD2 (6 bases). The CDR3 covers 18 residues. V was cut by 1 base and J by 4 bases, with 22 bases left in between. Per the germline V gene, CDR1 is SGDLS and CDR2 is YYNGEE. The CDR3 sequence is CASSVRMGGVLAADTQYF. In DNA form, the CDR3 reads TGTGCCAGCAGCGTAAGGATGGGGGGAGTGCTGGCGGCAGATACGCAGTATTTT.

The V and J genes are TRBV9 and TRBJ2-3, with D perhaps given as TRBD1 or TRBD2 (5 bases each). The length of the CDR3 is 13 residues. The V end was cut by 2 bases, the J end by 6 bases, with 10 bases between. In germline, CDR1 is SGDLS, CDR2 YYNGEE. CDR3 region: CASSVPWGDTQYF. The CDR3, as DNA: TGTGCCAGCAGCGTCCCTTGGGGGGATACGCAGTATTTT. Full variable domain (rest looked up from reference TRBV9 and TRBJ2-3): DSGVTQTPKHLITATGQRVTLRCSPRSGDLSVYWYQQSLDQGLQFLIQYYNGEERAKGNILERFSAQQFPDLHSELNLSSLELGDSALYFCASSVPWGDTQYFGPGTRLTVL.

The chain links TRBV27 to TRBJ2-5, with D possibly being TRBD2 (5 bases). CDR3 length: 14 amino acids. Trimming took 4 bases from V and 5 from J, leaving 14 bases between them. CDR1 and CDR2 (germline): MNHEY, SMNVEV (reference sequence). DNA for the CDR3: TGTGCCAGCAGTTCCCGGGGTAGCTGGGAGACCCAGTACTTC. Residues: CASSSRGSWETQYF.

The V and J genes are TRBV5-1 and TRBJ2-7; tentatively, D is TRBD2 (5 bases). Germline V gene lookup returns CDR1 SGHRS and CDR2 YFSETQ. This CDR3 has 14 residues. Trimming pared 4 bases from V and 7 bases from J, leaving 18 bases between. The CDR3 protein is CASSPGIGMGEQYF. The CDR3, as DNA: TGCGCCAGCAGCCCCGGGATAGGTATGGGAGAGCAGTACTTC.

The V gene is TRBV7-9, the J gene TRBJ2-2, with D possibly TRBD1 on 6 matching bases. The CDR3 runs 17 residues. Germline CDR1 and CDR2: SEHNR and FQNEAQ (reference sequence). The V and J ends lost 5 bases and 4 bases respectively, with 20 bases between them. The CDR3 DNA is TGTGCCAGCAGCCCAAAAGGTTCAGGGGCGCTCACCGGGGAGCTGTTTTTT. Its protein product is CASSPKGSGALTGELFF. The full variable domain, rest sourced from reference TRBV7-9 and TRBJ2-2, is DTGVSQNPRHKITKRGQNVTFRCDPISEHNRLYWYRQTLGQGPEFLTYFQNEAQLEKSRLLSDRFSAERPKGSFSTLEIQRTEQGDSAMYLCASSPKGSGALTGELFFGEGSRLTVL.